This TCR beta chain was sequenced during a study of cytomegalovirus exposure and HLA in healthy donors. General study findings and limits: Across donors, sequencing depth was assumed by presence/absence analyses to be roughly uniform. A later analysis linked some 18,000 TCR beta sequences to HLA alleles at 0.05 false discovery rate. Donors belonging to an Asian-associated ancestry cluster reportedly showed fewer N-insertions in productive TCRs than the roughly 670-donor mean, according to what a later analysis found.

In the PCR, 60 Vbeta and 13 Jbeta primers were used. Libraries were prepared by immunoSEQ multiplex PCR; TCRdb keeps only in-frame clonotypes and omits some of them. Here the sample spans 50,000 or so clones, approximately 80% being singletons. The CDR3 runs to 15 residues. The germline CDR1 and CDR2 sequences are MNHEY and SMNVEV (reference sequence). Trimming shortened V by 2 bases and J by 8 bases, and 15 bases separated the two germline ends. With respect to this clone: Antigen unknown.

This sequence originates from a female donor in good health and CMV-seronegative. Sequencing used PBMCs. V usage is TRBV27 and J usage is TRBJ1-4; D is possibly TRBD1 (5 bases). The CDR3 DNA follows: TGTGCCAGCAGTTTACGGGGGAACGGTTACGAAAAACTGTTTTTT. Residues: CASSLRGNGYEKLFF.